This T cell receptor beta chain comes out of a study of cytomegalovirus exposure and HLA in healthy donors. The trim removed 7 bases at V and 2 bases at J, leaving 6 bases unmatched. Germline CDR1 reads SGHRS; CDR2 reads YFSETQ. The CDR3 contains 14 residues. Worth noting for this clone: Its antigen is still unknown.

PCR involved 60 Vbeta and 13 Jbeta primers. The method was immunoSEQ multiplex PCR; TCRdb's version includes in-frame clones alone and lacks a portion of them. The sample contains fewer than 300,000 clones, roughly 85% of which appear only once. Broader study findings: Association with HLA alleles at 0.05 false discovery rate was found for 16,951 TCR beta sequences in a later analysis. Reportedly, diagnosis of cytomegalovirus status by the classifier showed high specificity and sensitivity. According to an earlier analysis, most TCR beta V segments yielded productive rearrangements about 90% or about 30% of the time.

V and J are TRBV5-1 and TRBJ2-5; 9 nucleotides align to TRBD2. Material for sequencing was PBMCs. The source is a man aged 40-55 years in good health and CMV-seropositive. This chain's CDR3 is CASGPTSGQETQYF. The CDR3 DNA sequence: TGCGCCAGCGGGCCGACTAGCGGTCAAGAGACCCAGTACTTC.